The rows below give T cell receptor beta chains drawn from one sample of a study of blood T cell repertoires in COVID-19. The method was immunoSEQ multiplex PCR; TCRdb's version includes in-frame clones alone and lacks a portion of them. The table shows about 180,000 clones, with approximately 82% occurring only once. The sample comprised peripheral blood. The receptors shown here come from a woman of 80 years or more with active or convalescent COVID-19. The CDR3 runs from the conserved cysteine through the conserved F or W. The D gene is left open where the match is weak. A row's size may be missing; if present it is once, few, many or a size class.

NA | TRBJ1-2 | NA | TRBV18 | TGTGCCAGCTCACCACAGGGGATGGTATGGGACACCTTC | CASSPQGMVWDTF
once | TRBJ2-4 | TRBD2 | TRBV6-5 | TGTGCCAGCAGCCAGCGGGAGTCGGGAAACATTCAGTACTTC | CASSQRESGNIQYF
NA | TRBJ2-7 | NA | TRBV19 | TGTGCCAGTAGTCCGAACGACAGATACGAGCAGTACTTC | CASSPNDRYEQYF
NA | TRBJ2-3 | NA | TRBV10-3 | TGTGCCATCAGTGAGGGGACTTCCCTGGGAGATACGCAGTATTTT | CAISEGTSLGDTQYF
NA | TRBJ2-1 | TRBD2 | TRBV7-3 | TGTGCCAGCAGCTTGAGGGCCTCGACTAGCGGGGGGGGATGGAAGCAGTTCTTC | CASSLRASTSGGGWKQFF
NA | TRBJ1-5 | TRBD1 | TRBV18 | TGTGCCAGCTCACCGGGACAGCGCAATCAGCCCCAGCATTTT | CASSPGQRNQPQHF
NA | TRBJ2-5 | NA | TRBV6-5 | TGTGCCAGCAGTTACCAAGACAGGATCCAAGAGACCCAGTACTTC | CASSYQDRIQETQYF
NA | TRBJ2-7 | TRBD2 | TRBV5-4 | TGTGCCAGCAGCAAGAATAGCGGGAGGGCCTGGGGAGAGCAGTACTTC | CASSKNSGRAWGEQYF
NA | TRBJ1-5 | TRBD1 | TRBV7-9 | TGTGCCAGCACAGGAGGGGACAGCGAGTATCAGCCCCAGCATTTT | CASTGGDSEYQPQHF
NA | TRBJ2-1 | TRBD2 | TRBV24-1 | TGTGCCACCAGTGGTGGCGGGAGGGCCCATGAGCAGTTCTTC | CATSGGGRAHEQFF
NA | TRBJ1-1 | NA | TRBV2 | TGTGCCAGCAGTCGCCATGAAGGGGACACTGAAGCTTTCTTT | CASSRHEGDTEAFF
NA | TRBJ2-2 | NA | TRBV7-3 | TGTGCCAGCAGCCCAACAAGATACAGCACCGGGGAGCTGTTTTTT | CASSPTRYSTGELFF
NA | TRBJ2-7 | NA | TRBV7-2 | TGTGCCAGCAGCAAAAGCCTAGCCGCCTACGAGCAGTACTTC | CASSKSLAAYEQYF
NA | TRBJ2-1 | TRBD2 | TRBV28 | TGTGCCAGCAGCCTCACGCCGGGACTAGCGGGAGCAGGTGAGCAGTTCTTC | CASSLTPGLAGAGEQFF
NA | TRBJ1-2 | TRBD1 | TRBV15 | TGTGCCACCAGCAGAAGGACAGGCGGTCTTGTCTATGGCTACACCTTC | CATSRRTGGLVYGYTF
many | TRBJ2-7 | NA | TRBV7-2 | TGTGCCAGCAGCAACGGTGGAGGGGTCCCCTCCTACGAGCAGTACTTC | CASSNGGGVPSYEQYF
NA | TRBJ1-4 | TRBD1 | TRBV19 | TGTGCCAGTAGTATGGGACAGGCAACTAATGAAAAACTGTTTTTT | CASSMGQATNEKLFF
NA | TRBJ1-5 | TRBD1 | TRBV18 | TGTGCCAGCTCACCTGGACAGGGGGCATATCAGCCCCAGCATTTT | CASSPGQGAYQPQHF
few | TRBJ2-7 | NA | TRBV6-6 | TGTGCCAGCAGTTACGGCATCTTGGCGGCCTACGAGCAGTACTTC | CASSYGILAAYEQYF
NA | TRBJ2-7 | NA | TRBV3-1/TRBV3-2 | TGTGCCAGCAGCCTCCGGGACAACGCCCACGAGCAGTACTTC | CASSLRDNAHEQYF
NA | TRBJ2-1 | NA | TRBV28 | TGTGCCAGCAGGCCCGTGAGGAATGAGCAGTTCTTC | CASRPVRNEQFF
NA | TRBJ1-2 | NA | TRBV3-1/TRBV3-2 | TGTGCCAGCAGCCCTTGGACACTCATCTATGGCTACACCTTC | CASSPWTLIYGYTF
once | TRBJ1-2 | NA | TRBV27 | TGTGCCAGCAGTTTCCTCCCCGGGGGTAACTATGGCTACACCTTC | CASSFLPGGNYGYTF
NA | TRBJ1-1 | NA | TRBV19 | TGTGCCAGTCGAAACAGGGTCACTGAAGCTTTCTTT | CASRNRVTEAFF
NA | TRBJ2-5 | TRBD1 | TRBV5-1 | TGCGCCAGCAGCTGGGGACAGGAGGGGACCCAGTACTTC | CASSWGQEGTQYF
NA | TRBJ2-1 | NA | TRBV6-5 | TGTGCCAGCAGTTACGGAGGGGCGAGGATTGATGAGCAGTTCTTC | CASSYGGARIDEQFF
NA | TRBJ2-3 | TRBD2 | TRBV3-1/TRBV3-2 | TGTGCCAGCAGCCGGGGACTAGGGGGGACAGATACGCAGTATTTT | CASSRGLGGTDTQYF
NA | TRBJ2-1 | TRBD2 | TRBV14 | TGTGCCAGCAGCCAAGATTGGTTCAGGCGACTAGCGGGAGGGTTATACTACAATGAGCAGTTCTTC | CASSQDWFRRLAGGLYYNEQFF
NA | TRBJ2-2 | NA | TRBV5-1 | TGCGCCAGCAGCTTTAGTCTTACCGGGGAGCTGTTTTTT | CASSFSLTGELFF
NA | TRBJ1-2 | TRBD1 | TRBV5-1 | TGCGCCAGCAGCGTCGGGACAGGGCATCGGTATGGCTACACCTTC | CASSVGTGHRYGYTF
NA | TRBJ1-4 | NA | TRBV19 | TGTGCCAGTAGTATCCGGACACTACTAAGGGATGAAAAACTGTTTTTT | CASSIRTLLRDEKLFF
NA | TRBJ1-1 | NA | TRBV7-9 | TGTGCCAGCAGCTTAGGTTACAGCCCGAACACTGAAGCTTTCTTT | CASSLGYSPNTEAFF
NA | TRBJ2-7 | TRBD2 | TRBV7-2 | TGTGCCAGCAGCTTAGTCGGGACTAGATACGAGCAGTACTTC | CASSLVGTRYEQYF
NA | TRBJ1-2 | TRBD1 | TRBV6-5 | TGTGCCAGCAGTCTCTACAGGGGGCTGTATGGCTACACCTTC | CASSLYRGLYGYTF
NA | TRBJ1-1 | TRBD1 | TRBV28 | TGTGCCAGCAGTGAAGAGGGGGCAGGGAACACTGAAGCTTTCTTT | CASSEEGAGNTEAFF
NA | TRBJ2-1 | NA | TRBV9 | TGTGCCAGCAGCGTAGGCTCGGGACAATACAATGAGCAGTTCTTC | CASSVGSGQYNEQFF
NA | TRBJ2-5 | NA | TRBV5-1 | TGCGCCAGCAGCCCGTCAGTTTATCAAGAGACCCAGTACTTC | CASSPSVYQETQYF
once | TRBJ1-6 | NA | TRBV5-6 | TGTGCCAGCAGCTTGGGCAGGTCAAATTCACCCCTCCACTTT | CASSLGRSNSPLHF
NA | TRBJ2-2 | NA | TRBV19 | TGTGCCAGTAGTACGACTAGGACCGGGGAGCTGTTTTTT | CASSTTRTGELFF
NA | TRBJ2-2 | TRBD2 | TRBV30 | TGTGCCGCAGGCCCGTTAGGGAGGGCCGACACCGGGGAGCTGTTTTTT | CAAGPLGRADTGELFF
few | TRBJ1-5 | TRBD1 | TRBV6-2/TRBV6-3 | TGTGCCAGCAGTTACCCAGGACAGGGGGACAATCAGCCCCAGCATTTT | CASSYPGQGDNQPQHF
NA | TRBJ1-2 | NA | TRBV6-5 | TGTGCCAGCAGTTCCGGGGGTTGGGCGATCACCTTC | CASSSGGWAITF
NA | TRBJ2-3 | NA | TRBV29-1 | TGCAGCGTTGACCTTATGAGACTCTCACAAACAGATACGCAGTATTTT | CSVDLMRLSQTDTQYF
NA | TRBJ1-6 | NA | TRBV2 | TGTGCCAGCAGTGTTCAGGGATATAATTCACCCCTCCACTTT | CASSVQGYNSPLHF
few | TRBJ2-7 | TRBD1 | TRBV6-5 | TGTGCCAGCAGTTACTCGACAGGGTCTTTCGAGCAGTACTTC | CASSYSTGSFEQYF
NA | TRBJ1-5 | NA | TRBV19 | TGTGCCAGTAGATCGGGGGGCCGGCAGCCCCAGCATTTT | CASRSGGRQPQHF
once | TRBJ2-7 | TRBD2 | TRBV5-1 | TGCGCCAGCAGCTTACTAGCGGGAGATAACGAGCAGTACTTC | CASSLLAGDNEQYF